The present TCR beta chain was sequenced within a study of blood T cell repertoires in COVID-19. This CDR3 spans 15 amino acids. V lost 1 base to trimming and J lost 3 bases; unmatched junction nucleotides: 5. Germline CDR1 and CDR2: MGHRA and YSYEKL. Source study methods: Estimates of nucleated cell counts were drawn from the amplification of reference gene primers. Sequenced by immunoSEQ multiplex PCR; TCRdb stores in-frame clones only, minus some. The V and J calls and clone size are taken from that table; D and trimming were inferred from the DNA. The sample consists of 250,000 to 400,000 clones, approximately 90% of them appearing once.

The receptor comes from a woman aged 30 to 39 with COVID-19, enrolled during active disease. The chain uses TRBV4-1 and TRBJ1-2; 7 nucleotides agree with TRBD1. The sequenced material came from peripheral blood. The DNA of the CDR3 is TGCGCCAGCAGCCAAGTCGCTGGGACAGACTATGGCTACACCTTC. This gives the protein CASSQVAGTDYGYTF.